What follows are 17 T cell receptor beta chains derived from one specimen sequenced in a study of blood T cells in healthy people across ages. Using a J-beta primer mix together with a sample-barcoded 5' primer, a second PCR was run for about 6 to 12 cycles. TCRdb re-analysed the 5' RACE reads in MiXCR, keeping a single row per CDR3 protein. The sample holds hundreds of thousands of distinct CDR3 sequences; 20% to 25% are singletons and the top ten take 9.4%. These data are also associated with another study on T cells of mothers and their children.

Sequencing used blood. The receptors here all came from a boy aged 10-17 years in good health.

This clonotype has more than one count but fewer than ten. V is TRBV6-6 and J is TRBJ2-7, with D unclear. The length of the CDR3 is 14 residues. V gave up 3 bases and J gave up 2 bases, with 11 bases separating them. The germline gives CDR1 MNHNY, CDR2 SVGAGI (reference sequence). The CDR3 region is CASSYFEETYEQYF. Written as DNA, the CDR3 is TGTGCCAGCAGTTATTTTGAGGAGACCTACGAGCAGTACTTC.

This clonotype turned up a few times. This chain connects TRBV6-6 to TRBJ2-5, with TRBD1 as a possible D gene (5 bases). Germline V gives CDR1 MNHNY, CDR2 SVGAGI (reference sequence). The CDR3 is 15 amino acids. V was pared by 6 bases and J by 3 bases, with 17 bases between. The chain's CDR3 is CASSWFMGQEETQYF. The DNA of the CDR3 is TGTGCCAGCAGCTGGTTTATGGGGCAAGAAGAGACCCAGTACTTC.

This clonotype was seen a handful of times. The rearrangement links TRBV28 to TRBJ2-5; D may be TRBD1 (6 bases). The germline V gene encodes CDR1 MDHEN and CDR2 SYDVKM. This CDR3 has 16 residues. The V and J ends lost 6 bases and 0 bases respectively, with 17 bases between them. CDR3 region: CASSRPGQPNQETQYF. As DNA, the CDR3 is TGTGCCAGCAGCCGGCCCGGACAGCCCAACCAAGAGACCCAGTACTTC.

The J gene is TRBJ1-6, the V gene TRBV28; D may be TRBD1 (6 bases). This CDR3 has 16 residues. Trimming removed 4 bases from V and 5 bases from J, with 15 bases in between. Germline V gene data show CDR1 as MDHEN and CDR2 as SYDVKM. As DNA, the CDR3 is TGTGCCAGCAGTTCCCCCGGAGGGGGAGATAATTCACCCCTCCACTTT. The encoded protein is CASSSPGGGDNSPLHF.

The sample holds many counts of this clonotype. The V and J genes are TRBV28 and TRBJ2-5; 8 bases line up with TRBD2. The J call may be in error: the DNA end matches TRBJ2-1 better. The CDR3 has 14 residues. CDR1 and CDR2 (germline): MDHEN, SYDVKM. The CDR3 region is CASKDPGLGSEQFF. CDR3 nucleotides: TGTGCCAGCAAGGATCCGGGACTAGGGAGTGAGCAGTTCTTC.

Note on this clonotype: One junction end does not reproduce the germline sequence, and a read error may be involved. The chain joins TRBV29-1 to TRBJ1-4; a possible D gene is TRBD1 (6 bases). This CDR3 has 13 amino acids. Germline CDR1 reads SQVTM; CDR2 reads ANQGSEA. The CDR3 nucleotides read TGCAGCGTCCAGGACAGATCCGATGAAAGACTGTTTTTT. This encodes CSVQDRSDERLFF.

The chain carries TRBV4-1 and TRBJ2-7; D uncertain. CDR1 and CDR2 from the germline V gene are MGHRA and YSYEKL. The germline V and J ends were trimmed by 0 bases and 3 bases, with 9 bases remaining between them. The CDR3 has 14 residues. Here the CDR3 DNA reads TGCGCCAGCAGCCAAGAACGTTCCAGCTACGAGCAGTACTTC. This translates into CASSQERSSYEQYF.

This clonotype has just a few counts. The junction departs from the called germline gene at one end, perhaps through a read error. In nucleotides, the CDR3 is TGCGCCAGCAGCGTCGGACCTACCGTAAGCACAGATGCGCAGTATTTT. Protein: CASSVGPTVSTDAQYF. The rearrangement uses TRBV4-3 and TRBJ2-3; D uncertain. CDR1 and CDR2 from the germline V gene are LGHNA and YSLEER. This CDR3 contains 16 residues.

The genes are TRBV5-1 and TRBJ2-4; D remains ambiguous. Germline V lookup: CDR1 SGHRS, CDR2 YFSETQ. The CDR3 totals 16 residues. Trimming cost V 0 bases and J 1 base, with 11 bases left between them. The CDR3, as DNA: TGCGCCAGCAGCTTGGACTTACCAGAGGCCAAAAACATTCAGTACTTC. Its protein is CASSLDLPEAKNIQYF.

The V gene is TRBV11-1, the J gene TRBJ2-5; the match to TRBD1 covers 7 bases. J gave up 4 bases and V 6 bases, and 2 bases lay outside the gene matches. Germline loops: CDR1 SGHAT, CDR2 FQDESV (reference sequence). The CDR3 loop spans 12 amino acids. In DNA, the CDR3 is TGTGCCAGCAGACGGGACAGAGAGACCCAGTACTTC. Its translation is CASRRDRETQYF.

The chain employs TRBV3-1 and TRBJ2-7, with D perhaps TRBD1 or TRBD2 (5 bases each). The CDR3 has 13 amino acids. The V and J ends lost 2 bases and 4 bases respectively, with 9 bases between them. In germline, CDR1 is LGHDT, CDR2 YNNKEL (reference sequence). CDR3 nucleotide sequence: TGTGCCAGCAGCCAACAGGGAGTATACGAGCAGTACTTC. Residues: CASSQQGVYEQYF.

This chain joins TRBV13 and TRBJ1-1; possibly TRBD1 for D (6 bases). CDR3 length: 15 amino acids. V was clipped by 5 bases and J by 1 base, with 14 bases between them. Germline V CDR1 and CDR2: PRHDT, FYEKMQ (reference sequence). The CDR3 DNA reads TGTGCCAGCAGCAGCCCGGGGGCAGGGAACACTGAAGCTTTCTTT. This sequence encodes CASSSPGAGNTEAFF.

This clonotype was detected only a few times. The V call is TRBV4-2, the J call TRBJ2-7, with 7 nucleotides matching TRBD2. Germline CDR1 reads LGHNA; CDR2 reads YNFKEQ. The CDR3 has 16 residues. The ends lost 3 bases at V and 0 bases at J; junction bases unmatched: 8. CDR3 region: CASSHEPSGASYEQYF. The CDR3 region has the DNA TGTGCCAGCAGCCACGAGCCCAGCGGGGCCTCCTACGAGCAGTACTTC.

This clonotype was detected a few times. The J gene is TRBJ2-1, the V gene TRBV9; D could derive from TRBD1 or TRBD2 (5 bases each). This CDR3 has 15 amino acids. Between the trimmed V and J ends, which lost 0 bases and 0 bases, there was a span of 7 bases. Germline values: CDR1 SGDLS, CDR2 YYNGEE. The CDR3 here is CASSVEGTSYNEQFF. The CDR3 region has the DNA TGTGCCAGCAGCGTAGAGGGGACCTCCTACAATGAGCAGTTCTTC.

In this sample, this clonotype turned up a few times. The V and J genes are TRBV28 and TRBJ1-1, with 7 bases identical to TRBD1. This CDR3 spans 16 amino acids. Trimming cost V 5 bases and J 2 bases; bases outside gene matches: 11. Per germline, CDR1 MDHEN and CDR2 SYDVKM. CDR3 DNA sequence: TGTGCCAGCAGTCAATACCTCGGGACAGTAAACACTGAAGCTTTCTTT. Translating it yields CASSQYLGTVNTEAFF.

There are a few counts of this clonotype. The chain uses TRBV12-3 or TRBV12-4 and TRBJ2-3, with D perhaps TRBD1 (5 bases). This CDR3 has 15 amino acids. The V gene lost 6 bases and the J gene lost 0 bases, with 13 bases spanning the gap. The CDR3 bases are TGTGCCAGCAGCTCTGACAGTTATAGCACAGATACGCAGTATTTT. This gives the protein CASSSDSYSTDTQYF.

The chain uses TRBV6-5 and TRBJ1-1; D is possibly TRBD1 (6 bases). The germline V gene has CDR1 MNHEY and CDR2 SVGAGI. This CDR3 has 15 residues. V lost 0 bases, J lost 2 bases, and 10 bases lay in between. The CDR3 nucleotides are TGTGCCAGCAGTTACTCCACAGGGACCAACACTGAAGCTTTCTTT. Translation: CASSYSTGTNTEAFF.